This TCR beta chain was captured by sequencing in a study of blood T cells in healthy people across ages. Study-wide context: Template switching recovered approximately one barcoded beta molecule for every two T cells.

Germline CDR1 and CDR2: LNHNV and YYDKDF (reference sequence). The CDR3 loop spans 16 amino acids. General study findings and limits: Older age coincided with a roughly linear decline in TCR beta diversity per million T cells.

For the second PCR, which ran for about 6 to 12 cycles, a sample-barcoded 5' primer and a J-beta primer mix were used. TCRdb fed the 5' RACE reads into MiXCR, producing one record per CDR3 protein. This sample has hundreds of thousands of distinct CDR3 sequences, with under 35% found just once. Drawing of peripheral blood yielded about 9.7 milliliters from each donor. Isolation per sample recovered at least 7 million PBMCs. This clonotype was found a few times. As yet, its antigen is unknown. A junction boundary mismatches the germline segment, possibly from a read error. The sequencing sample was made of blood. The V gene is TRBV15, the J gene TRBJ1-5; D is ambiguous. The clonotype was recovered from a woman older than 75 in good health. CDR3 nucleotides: TGTGCCACCAGCAGAGCGGGCATTCTTAGCAATCAGCCCCGGCATTTT. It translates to CATSRAGILSNQPRHF.